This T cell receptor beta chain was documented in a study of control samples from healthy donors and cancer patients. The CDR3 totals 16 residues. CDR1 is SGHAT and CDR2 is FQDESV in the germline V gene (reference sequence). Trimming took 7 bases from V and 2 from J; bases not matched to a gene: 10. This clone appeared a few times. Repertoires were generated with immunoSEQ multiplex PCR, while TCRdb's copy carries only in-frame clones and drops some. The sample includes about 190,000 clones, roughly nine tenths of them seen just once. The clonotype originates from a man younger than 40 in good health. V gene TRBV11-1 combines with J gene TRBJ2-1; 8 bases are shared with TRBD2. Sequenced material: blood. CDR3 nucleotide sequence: TGTGCCAGCACTAAAAAACCGGGGGGGGCCTACAATGAGCAGTTCTTC. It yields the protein CASTKKPGGAYNEQFF.